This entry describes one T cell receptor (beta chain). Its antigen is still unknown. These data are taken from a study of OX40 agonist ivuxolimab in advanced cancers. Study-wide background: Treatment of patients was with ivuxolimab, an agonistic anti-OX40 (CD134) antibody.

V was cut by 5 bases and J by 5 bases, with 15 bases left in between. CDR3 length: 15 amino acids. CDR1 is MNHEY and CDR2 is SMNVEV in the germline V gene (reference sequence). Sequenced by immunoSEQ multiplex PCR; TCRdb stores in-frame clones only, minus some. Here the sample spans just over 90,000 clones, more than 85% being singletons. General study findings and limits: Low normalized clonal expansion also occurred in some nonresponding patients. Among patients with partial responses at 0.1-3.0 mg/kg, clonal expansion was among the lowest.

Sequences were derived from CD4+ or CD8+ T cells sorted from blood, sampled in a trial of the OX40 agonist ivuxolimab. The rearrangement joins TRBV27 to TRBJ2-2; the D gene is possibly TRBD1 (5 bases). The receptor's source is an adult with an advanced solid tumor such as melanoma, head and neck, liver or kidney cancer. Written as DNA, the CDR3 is TGTGCCAGCAGTCCCCAATTCAGGGTAACCGGGGAGCTGTTTTTT. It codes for CASSPQFRVTGELFF.